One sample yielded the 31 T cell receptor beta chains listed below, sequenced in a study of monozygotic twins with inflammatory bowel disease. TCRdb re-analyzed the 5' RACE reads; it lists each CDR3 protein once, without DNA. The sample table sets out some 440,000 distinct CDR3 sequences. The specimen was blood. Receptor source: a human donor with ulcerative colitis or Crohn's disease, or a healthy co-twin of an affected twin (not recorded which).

CDR3 sequence reads: CASSLGGLATDTQYF. This sequence joins TRBV5-1 and TRBJ2-3. The CDR3 has 15 amino acids. Germline CDR1 and CDR2: SGHRS and YFSETQ. Full variable domain (missing parts from reference TRBV5-1 and TRBJ2-3): KAGVTQTPRYLIKTRGQQVTLSCSPISGHRSVSWYQQTPGQGLQFLFEYFSETQRNKGNFPGRFSGRQFSNSRSEMNVSTLELGDSALYLCASSLGGLATDTQYFGPGTRLTVL.

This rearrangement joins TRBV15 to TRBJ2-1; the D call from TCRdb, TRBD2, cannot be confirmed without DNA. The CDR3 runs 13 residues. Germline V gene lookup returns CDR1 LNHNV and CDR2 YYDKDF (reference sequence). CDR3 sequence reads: CATSGGRAGEQFF.

The CDR3 loop reads CASSQNGAGLSYEQYF. The chain links TRBV4-1 to TRBJ2-7. This CDR3 spans 16 amino acids. Germline CDR1 is MGHRA and CDR2 is YSYEKL.

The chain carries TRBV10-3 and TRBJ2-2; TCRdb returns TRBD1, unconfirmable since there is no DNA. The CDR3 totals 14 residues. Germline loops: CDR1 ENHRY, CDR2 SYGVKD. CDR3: CAIGLGGAGGELFF.

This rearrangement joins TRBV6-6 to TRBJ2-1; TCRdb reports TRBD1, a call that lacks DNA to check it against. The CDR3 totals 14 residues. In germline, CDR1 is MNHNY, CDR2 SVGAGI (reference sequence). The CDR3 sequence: CASSYPTGYNEQFF.

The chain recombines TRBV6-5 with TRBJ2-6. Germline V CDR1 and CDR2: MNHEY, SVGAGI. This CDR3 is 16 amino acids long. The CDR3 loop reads CASSSSGVSGANVLTF.

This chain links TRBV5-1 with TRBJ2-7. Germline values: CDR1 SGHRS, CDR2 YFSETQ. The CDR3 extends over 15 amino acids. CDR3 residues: CASSLARQTPYEQYF.

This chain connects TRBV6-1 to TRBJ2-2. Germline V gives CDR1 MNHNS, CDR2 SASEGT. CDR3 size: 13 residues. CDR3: CASPLWDSGELFF.

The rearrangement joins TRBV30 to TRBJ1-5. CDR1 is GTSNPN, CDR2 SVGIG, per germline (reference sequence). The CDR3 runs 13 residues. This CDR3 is CAWSLSLNQPQHF.

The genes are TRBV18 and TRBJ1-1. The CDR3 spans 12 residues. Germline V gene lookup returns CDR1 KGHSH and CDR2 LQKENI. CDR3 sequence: CASSPLRKEAFF. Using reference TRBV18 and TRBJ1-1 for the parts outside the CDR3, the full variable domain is NAGVMQNPRHLVRRRGQEARLRCSPMKGHSHVYWYRQLPEEGLKFMVYLQKENIIDESGMPKERFSAEFPKEGPSILRIQQVVRGDSAAYFCASSPLRKEAFFGQGTRLTVV.

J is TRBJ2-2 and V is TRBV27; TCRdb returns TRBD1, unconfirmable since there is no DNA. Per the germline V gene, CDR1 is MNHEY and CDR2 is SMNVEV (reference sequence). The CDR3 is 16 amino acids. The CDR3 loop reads CASNRVTGGNTGELFF.

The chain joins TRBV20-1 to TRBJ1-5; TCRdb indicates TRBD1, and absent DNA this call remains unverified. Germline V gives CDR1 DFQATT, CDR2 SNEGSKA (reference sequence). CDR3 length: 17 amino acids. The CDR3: CSARGTGVNWINQPQHF.

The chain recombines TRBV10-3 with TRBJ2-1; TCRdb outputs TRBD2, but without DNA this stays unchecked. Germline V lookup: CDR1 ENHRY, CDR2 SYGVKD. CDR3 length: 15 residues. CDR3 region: CAISPGLGSRNEQFF.

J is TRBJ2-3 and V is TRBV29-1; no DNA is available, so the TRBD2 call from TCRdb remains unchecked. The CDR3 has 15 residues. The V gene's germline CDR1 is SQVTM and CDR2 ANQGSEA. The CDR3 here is CSVEAVGGFTDTQYF.

The CDR3 loop is CASSPAGSLGIDGYTF. The chain couples TRBV7-6 to TRBJ1-2; the D gene TCRdb calls, TRBD1, cannot be checked with no DNA. Per the germline V gene, CDR1 is SGHVS and CDR2 is FNYEAQ. This CDR3 is 16 amino acids long.

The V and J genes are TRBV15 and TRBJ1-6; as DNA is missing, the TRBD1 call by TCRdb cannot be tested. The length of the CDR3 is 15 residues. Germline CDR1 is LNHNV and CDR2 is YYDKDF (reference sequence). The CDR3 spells CATSRFGQGNSPLHF.

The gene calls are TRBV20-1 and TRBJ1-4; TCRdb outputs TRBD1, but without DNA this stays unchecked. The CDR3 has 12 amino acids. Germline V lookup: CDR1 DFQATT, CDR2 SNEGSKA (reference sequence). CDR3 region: CSAKGQGEKPFF.

The CDR3 loop reads CASSYSTSGTYEQYF. The V call is TRBV6-5, the J call TRBJ2-7. CDR1 and CDR2 (germline): MNHEY, SVGAGI. This CDR3 has 15 residues.

The CDR3 loop is CASSIVTGGTYEQYF. This chain links TRBV19 with TRBJ2-7; the D call of TRBD1 rests on TCRdb alone, since no DNA is present to check it. Looked up from germline, CDR1 is LNHDA and CDR2 is SQIVND (reference sequence). The CDR3 covers 15 residues.

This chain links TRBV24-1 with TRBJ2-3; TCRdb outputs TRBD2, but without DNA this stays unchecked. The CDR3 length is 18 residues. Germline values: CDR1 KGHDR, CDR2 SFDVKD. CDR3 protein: CATSDPGLAGGNTDTQYF.

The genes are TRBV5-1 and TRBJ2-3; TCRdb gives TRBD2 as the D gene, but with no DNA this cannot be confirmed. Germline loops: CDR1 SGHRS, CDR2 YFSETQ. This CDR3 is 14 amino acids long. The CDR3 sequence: CASSFRGGGNTQYF. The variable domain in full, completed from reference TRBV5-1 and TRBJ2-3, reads KAGVTQTPRYLIKTRGQQVTLSCSPISGHRSVSWYQQTPGQGLQFLFEYFSETQRNKGNFPGRFSGRQFSNSRSEMNVSTLELGDSALYLCASSFRGGGNTQYFGPGTRLTVL.

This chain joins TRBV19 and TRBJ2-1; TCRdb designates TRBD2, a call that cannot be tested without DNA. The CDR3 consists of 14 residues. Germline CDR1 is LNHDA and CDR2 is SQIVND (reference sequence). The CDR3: CASSPGGGANEQFF. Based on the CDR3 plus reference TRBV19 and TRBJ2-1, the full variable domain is DGGITQSPKYLFRKEGQNVTLSCEQNLNHDAMYWYRQDPGQGLRLIYYSQIVNDFQKGDIAEGYSVSREKKESFPLTVTSAQKNPTAFYLCASSPGGGANEQFFGPGTRLTVL.

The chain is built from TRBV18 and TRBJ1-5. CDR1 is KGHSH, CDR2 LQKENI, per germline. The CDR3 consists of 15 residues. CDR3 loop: CASSFSSASNQPQHF.

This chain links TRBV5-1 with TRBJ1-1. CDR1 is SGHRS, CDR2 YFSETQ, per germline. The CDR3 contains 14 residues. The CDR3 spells CASSLDVANTEAFF.

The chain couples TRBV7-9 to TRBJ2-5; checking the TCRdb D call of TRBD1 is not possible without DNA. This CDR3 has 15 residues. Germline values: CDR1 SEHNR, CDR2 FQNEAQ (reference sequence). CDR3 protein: CASSPLGQALKTQYF.

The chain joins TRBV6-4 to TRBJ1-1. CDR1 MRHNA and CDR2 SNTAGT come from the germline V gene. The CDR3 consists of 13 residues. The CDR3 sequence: CASSVSANTEAFF.

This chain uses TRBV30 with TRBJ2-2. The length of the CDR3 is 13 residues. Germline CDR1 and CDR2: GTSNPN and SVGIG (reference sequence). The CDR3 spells CAWSRPNTGELFF.

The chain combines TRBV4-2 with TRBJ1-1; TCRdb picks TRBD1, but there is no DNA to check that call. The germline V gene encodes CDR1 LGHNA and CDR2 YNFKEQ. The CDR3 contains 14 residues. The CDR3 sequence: CASSQTTGVTEAFF.

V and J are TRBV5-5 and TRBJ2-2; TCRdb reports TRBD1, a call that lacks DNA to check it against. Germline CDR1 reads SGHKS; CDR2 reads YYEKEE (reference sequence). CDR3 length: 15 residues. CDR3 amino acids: CASSLTGEGTGELFF.

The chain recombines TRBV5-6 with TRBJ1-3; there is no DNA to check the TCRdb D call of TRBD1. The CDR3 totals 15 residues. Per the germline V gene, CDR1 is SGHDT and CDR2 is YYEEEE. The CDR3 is CASSFPQGTGNTIYF.

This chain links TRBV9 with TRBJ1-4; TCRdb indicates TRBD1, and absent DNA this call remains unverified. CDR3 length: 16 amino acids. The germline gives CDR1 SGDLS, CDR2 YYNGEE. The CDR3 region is CASSEGRDGLNEKLFF.